The 17 T cell receptor beta chains in this list originate from one sample, sequenced in a study of blood T cell repertoires in COVID-19. TCRdb keeps only in-frame clones here, not all; method: immunoSEQ multiplex PCR. The table has roughly 250,000 clones, 65% to 80% seen once. The sequenced sample was peripheral blood. All receptors come from a woman in her 40s with active or convalescent COVID-19.

The chain is built from TRBV18 and TRBJ1-1; tentatively, D is TRBD1 (5 bases). The CDR3 totals 14 residues. Germline-derived CDR1 and CDR2 are KGHSH and LQKENI. With 5 bases removed from V and 7 bases from J, the gap between germline ends came to 17 bases. The CDR3 DNA reads TGTGCCAGCTCAAAGGCCCCGGGGGGTATTGAAGCTTTCTTT. Its translation is CASSKAPGGIEAFF.

J is TRBJ1-3 and V is TRBV4-1, with D unclear. Trimming cost V 0 bases and J 5 bases, with 11 bases left between them. The germline gives CDR1 MGHRA, CDR2 YSYEKL. This CDR3 is built from 15 residues. The CDR3 DNA follows: TGCGCCAGCAGCCAAGATCTGTCTGGGCGAAACACCATATATTTT. This encodes CASSQDLSGRNTIYF.

This clone was recorded a few times. The chain links TRBV29-1 to TRBJ2-2, with a tentative D call TRBD1 (5 bases). Germline loops: CDR1 SQVTM, CDR2 ANQGSEA. The CDR3 is 16 amino acids. The ends were cut back, 6 bases at V and 0 bases at J, with 17 bases in the middle. The CDR3 here is CSVERWGRTNTGELFF. As DNA, the CDR3 is TGCAGCGTCGAAAGATGGGGCCGGACGAACACCGGGGAGCTGTTTTTT.

This sequence joins TRBV7-3 and TRBJ2-7, with D maybe TRBD2 (6 bases). Germline V gene lookup returns CDR1 SGHTA and CDR2 FQGTGA. V lost 1 base to trimming and J lost 0 bases, with 10 bases between them. The CDR3 totals 15 residues. Here the CDR3 DNA reads TGTGCCAGCAGCTTAAACGGGGGTGGCTCCTACGAGCAGTACTTC. It encodes CASSLNGGGSYEQYF.

V gene TRBV2 combines with J gene TRBJ2-2; TRBD2 matches at 8 bases. V shed 6 bases, J shed 0 bases, and the junction held 0 bases outside the gene matches. Germline V gives CDR1 SNHLY, CDR2 FYNNEI. This CDR3 has 14 residues. As DNA, the CDR3 is TGTGCCAGCAGGGGACTAGCGAACACCGGGGAGCTGTTTTTT. It is translated as CASRGLANTGELFF.

The rearrangement uses TRBV5-6 and TRBJ2-7; 8 positions match TRBD2. The CDR3 runs 15 residues. Germline CDR1 SGHDT, CDR2 YYEEEE. With 2 bases clipped from V and 4 bases from J, the junction kept 8 bases outside the gene matches. The CDR3 loop reads CASSFGSGAVYEQYV. The CDR3 DNA sequence: TGTGCCAGCAGCTTTGGTAGCGGGGCTGTGTACGAGCAGTACGTC.

Only a few counts were recorded for this clone. This chain joins TRBV5-1 and TRBJ1-2; D is undetermined. Trimming left V 4 bases short and J 4 bases short, with 11 bases between. Germline assignment: CDR1 SGHRS and CDR2 YFSETQ. The CDR3 spans 13 residues. The CDR3 DNA reads as TGCGCCAGCAGCATGGACGGTCTCTATGGCTACACCTTC. This gives the protein CASSMDGLYGYTF.

The chain is built from TRBV3-1 (or the pseudogene TRBV3-2) and TRBJ2-6; 7 bases agree with TRBD1. The CDR3 sequence is 13 residues long. The V gene end was trimmed by 11 bases and the J gene end by 5 bases; junction bases not matched to a gene: 6. CDR1 is LGHDT and CDR2 is YNNKEL in the germline V gene (reference sequence). The CDR3 loop reads CAARTGRANVLTF. Written as DNA, the CDR3 is TGTGCCGCAAGGACAGGTCGGGCCAACGTCCTGACTTTC.

The rearrangement joins TRBV7-9 to TRBJ1-1; 7 bases are shared with TRBD1. Trimming cost V 6 bases and J 1 base; bases outside gene matches: 5. Germline V lookup: CDR1 SEHNR, CDR2 FQNEAQ (reference sequence). This CDR3 contains 14 residues. The CDR3 DNA reads TGTGCCAGCAGTAAGGGGGCTCAGAACACTGAAGCTTTCTTT. This sequence encodes CASSKGAQNTEAFF.

This clone was counted only a few times. The rearrangement links TRBV5-1 to TRBJ1-2; D unresolved. Trimming stripped 0 bases from V and 4 bases from J, with 10 bases between. CDR1 is SGHRS, CDR2 YFSETQ, per germline. CDR3 length: 14 amino acids. CDR3 region: CASSLEAGTYGYTF. The CDR3 DNA is TGCGCCAGCAGCTTGGAGGCAGGAACCTATGGCTACACCTTC.

The chain has TRBV3-1 (or the pseudogene TRBV3-2) and TRBJ1-2; the D gene is possibly TRBD1 (5 bases). Germline-derived CDR1 and CDR2 are LGHDT and YNNKEL (reference sequence). V lost 4 bases, J lost 0 bases, and 12 bases lay in between. This CDR3 region has 15 residues. CDR3 amino acids: CASSPSGTTNYGYTF. In nucleotides, the CDR3 is TGTGCCAGCAGCCCCTCAGGGACTACTAACTATGGCTACACCTTC.

CDR3 residues: CASTASGRPFGQETQYF. The CDR3, as DNA: TGTGCCAGCACGGCTAGCGGGAGACCTTTCGGGCAAGAGACCCAGTACTTC. This rearrangement joins TRBV2 to TRBJ2-5; 10 bases are a match to TRBD2. Germline V gene sequence: CDR1 SNHLY, CDR2 FYNNEI. This CDR3 contains 17 residues. V trimming: 7 bases; J trimming: 2 bases; junction bases outside the gene matches: 13. Looking up the rest from reference TRBV2 and TRBJ2-5 gives the full variable domain: EPEVTQTPSHQVTQMGQEVILRCVPISNHLYFYWYRQILGQKVEFLVSFYNNEISEKSEIFDDQFSVERPDGSNFTLKIRSTKLEDSAMYFCASTASGRPFGQETQYFGPGTRLLVL.

The rearrangement links TRBV25-1 to TRBJ2-5, with a possible D match to TRBD1 (5 bases). In germline, CDR1 is MGHDK, CDR2 SYGVNS. The germline V and J ends were trimmed by 4 bases and 5 bases, with 17 bases remaining between them. The CDR3 runs 15 residues. The CDR3 coding sequence is TGTGCCAGCAGTGCTTCGGCCTTCCAGGGTGAGACCCAGTACTTC. It translates to CASSASAFQGETQYF.

The gene calls are TRBV5-4 and TRBJ1-2; a possible D gene is TRBD1 (6 bases). The germline V gene encodes CDR1 SGHNT and CDR2 YYREEE (reference sequence). V dropped 0 bases and J dropped 3 bases, with 12 bases sitting between them. CDR3 length: 15 amino acids. CDR3 sequence reads: CASSLEAGADYGYTF. CDR3 DNA: TGTGCCAGCAGCTTGGAGGCAGGGGCTGACTATGGCTACACCTTC.

To note about this clone: Other nucleotide sequences in the sample specify the same CDR3. The chain employs TRBV27 and TRBJ1-6; 7 bases align to TRBD1. Germline CDR1 and CDR2: MNHEY and SMNVEV (reference sequence). The CDR3 is 14 amino acids. V gave up 5 bases and J gave up 6 bases; unmatched junction bases: 4. The chain's CDR3 is CASSPGTANSPLHF. The CDR3 coding sequence is TGTGCCAGCAGTCCAGGGACAGCTAATTCACCCCTCCACTTT.

This sequence joins TRBV7-9 and TRBJ2-1; 12 bases map to TRBD1. The CDR3 length is 14 residues. The junction had 6 bases not matched to a gene; V was cut back by 5 bases and J by 10 bases. Germline loops: CDR1 SEHNR, CDR2 FQNEAQ (reference sequence). The CDR3 bases are TGTGCCAGCAGCCCGGGACAGGGGGCTGGAGAGCAGTTCTTC. Its translation is CASSPGQGAGEQFF.

This clone was observed once. The chain uses TRBV7-2 and TRBJ1-1, with D perhaps TRBD1 (5 bases). Germline V lookup: CDR1 SGHTA, CDR2 FQGNSA. The V gene lost 8 bases and the J gene lost 1 base, with 8 bases spanning the gap. The CDR3 has 12 amino acids. CDR3 sequence (DNA): TGTGCCAGCCGTCAGGGGAACACTGAAGCTTTCTTT. Encoded protein: CASRQGNTEAFF.